The rows below give T cell receptor beta chains drawn from one sample of a study of T-cell reconstitution after alpha-beta-depleted transplantation in children. TCRdb fed the PCR reads into MiXCR, producing one record per CDR3 protein. The sample lists under 350,000 distinct CDR3 sequences, 9.9% occurring once. Sequencing was performed on PBMCs from the stem cell graft donor, taken from the stem cell graft. The origin of the receptors is a human donor who donated a stem cell graft to a child with SCID. Each CDR3 is given with its conserved first and last residue. Each record gives: V gene, J gene, clone size, CDR3 protein. Expanded clones get a size class; other rows say once, few or many, or leave the size out.

>TRBV5-6|TRBJ2-5|few
CASSFDSRGLETQYF
>TRBV12-5|TRBJ2-5|few
CASEAGGDQETQYF
>TRBV9|TRBJ2-1|few
CASSARDRGDEQFF
>TRBV20-1|TRBJ2-5|.
CSASLAGLLQETQYF
>TRBV29-1|TRBJ2-2|few
CSVGLGNTGELFF
>TRBV3-1|TRBJ1-1|.
CASSQARTRHLNTEAFF
>TRBV7-9|TRBJ2-7|.
CASSSSGALYEQYF
>TRBV3-1|TRBJ2-7|many
CASSQGSYEQYF
>TRBV20-1|TRBJ1-2|.
CSANRGQGADYGYTF
>TRBV25-1|TRBJ1-1|.
CASSELAEAFF
>TRBV20-1|TRBJ1-5|few
CSARARTVDSGNQPQHF
>TRBV27|TRBJ2-1|many
CASSIGTGWNEQFF
>TRBV12-3/TRBV12-4|TRBJ2-2|many
CASSKTSGGNTGELFF
>TRBV6-2/TRBV6-3|TRBJ2-1|many
CASSYSGNEQFF
>TRBV4-2|TRBJ1-3|.
CASSQGDGVGNTIYF
>TRBV6-5|TRBJ2-2|many
CATGTSNTGELFF
>TRBV18|TRBJ1-1|few
CASSPGVRNTEAFF
>TRBV12-3/TRBV12-4|TRBJ2-3|.
CASSPQGRGTDTQYF
>TRBV3-1|TRBJ2-3|.
CASSPWTSGTLTDTQYF
>TRBV15|TRBJ2-5|.
CATSSAFETQYF
>TRBV6-1|TRBJ2-2|.
CASPQNTGELFF
>TRBV10-3|TRBJ2-2|.
CATRTANTGELFF
>TRBV7-3|TRBJ2-3|few
CASSPGEEPF
>TRBV7-3|TRBJ2-3|few
CASSNMTGTSTDTQYF
>TRBV5-5|TRBJ1-4|few
CASSFGWGAGEKLFF
>TRBV7-9|TRBJ2-2|.
CATYRVTGELFF
>TRBV6-5|TRBJ1-1|.
CASSHGTGEAFF
>TRBV4-1|TRBJ2-5|few
CASSQALADSGGRWETQYF
>TRBV20-1|TRBJ2-2|.
CSATSGVGGELFF
>TRBV29-1|TRBJ1-1|many
CSVRGDTEAFF
>TRBV7-6|TRBJ1-1|few
CASSLEPHTEAFF
>TRBV5-1|TRBJ1-1|few
CASSLARTGGPNTEAFF
>TRBV10-3|TRBJ1-5|few
CAISEQDRAQHF
>TRBV6-2/TRBV6-3|TRBJ1-5|few
CASTDRANQPQHF
>TRBV5-5|TRBJ1-6|few
CASSLEALGNSPLHF
>TRBV20-1|TRBJ2-4|.
CSAQQGIQYF
>TRBV4-1|TRBJ2-7|.
CASSAAAGNSYEQYF